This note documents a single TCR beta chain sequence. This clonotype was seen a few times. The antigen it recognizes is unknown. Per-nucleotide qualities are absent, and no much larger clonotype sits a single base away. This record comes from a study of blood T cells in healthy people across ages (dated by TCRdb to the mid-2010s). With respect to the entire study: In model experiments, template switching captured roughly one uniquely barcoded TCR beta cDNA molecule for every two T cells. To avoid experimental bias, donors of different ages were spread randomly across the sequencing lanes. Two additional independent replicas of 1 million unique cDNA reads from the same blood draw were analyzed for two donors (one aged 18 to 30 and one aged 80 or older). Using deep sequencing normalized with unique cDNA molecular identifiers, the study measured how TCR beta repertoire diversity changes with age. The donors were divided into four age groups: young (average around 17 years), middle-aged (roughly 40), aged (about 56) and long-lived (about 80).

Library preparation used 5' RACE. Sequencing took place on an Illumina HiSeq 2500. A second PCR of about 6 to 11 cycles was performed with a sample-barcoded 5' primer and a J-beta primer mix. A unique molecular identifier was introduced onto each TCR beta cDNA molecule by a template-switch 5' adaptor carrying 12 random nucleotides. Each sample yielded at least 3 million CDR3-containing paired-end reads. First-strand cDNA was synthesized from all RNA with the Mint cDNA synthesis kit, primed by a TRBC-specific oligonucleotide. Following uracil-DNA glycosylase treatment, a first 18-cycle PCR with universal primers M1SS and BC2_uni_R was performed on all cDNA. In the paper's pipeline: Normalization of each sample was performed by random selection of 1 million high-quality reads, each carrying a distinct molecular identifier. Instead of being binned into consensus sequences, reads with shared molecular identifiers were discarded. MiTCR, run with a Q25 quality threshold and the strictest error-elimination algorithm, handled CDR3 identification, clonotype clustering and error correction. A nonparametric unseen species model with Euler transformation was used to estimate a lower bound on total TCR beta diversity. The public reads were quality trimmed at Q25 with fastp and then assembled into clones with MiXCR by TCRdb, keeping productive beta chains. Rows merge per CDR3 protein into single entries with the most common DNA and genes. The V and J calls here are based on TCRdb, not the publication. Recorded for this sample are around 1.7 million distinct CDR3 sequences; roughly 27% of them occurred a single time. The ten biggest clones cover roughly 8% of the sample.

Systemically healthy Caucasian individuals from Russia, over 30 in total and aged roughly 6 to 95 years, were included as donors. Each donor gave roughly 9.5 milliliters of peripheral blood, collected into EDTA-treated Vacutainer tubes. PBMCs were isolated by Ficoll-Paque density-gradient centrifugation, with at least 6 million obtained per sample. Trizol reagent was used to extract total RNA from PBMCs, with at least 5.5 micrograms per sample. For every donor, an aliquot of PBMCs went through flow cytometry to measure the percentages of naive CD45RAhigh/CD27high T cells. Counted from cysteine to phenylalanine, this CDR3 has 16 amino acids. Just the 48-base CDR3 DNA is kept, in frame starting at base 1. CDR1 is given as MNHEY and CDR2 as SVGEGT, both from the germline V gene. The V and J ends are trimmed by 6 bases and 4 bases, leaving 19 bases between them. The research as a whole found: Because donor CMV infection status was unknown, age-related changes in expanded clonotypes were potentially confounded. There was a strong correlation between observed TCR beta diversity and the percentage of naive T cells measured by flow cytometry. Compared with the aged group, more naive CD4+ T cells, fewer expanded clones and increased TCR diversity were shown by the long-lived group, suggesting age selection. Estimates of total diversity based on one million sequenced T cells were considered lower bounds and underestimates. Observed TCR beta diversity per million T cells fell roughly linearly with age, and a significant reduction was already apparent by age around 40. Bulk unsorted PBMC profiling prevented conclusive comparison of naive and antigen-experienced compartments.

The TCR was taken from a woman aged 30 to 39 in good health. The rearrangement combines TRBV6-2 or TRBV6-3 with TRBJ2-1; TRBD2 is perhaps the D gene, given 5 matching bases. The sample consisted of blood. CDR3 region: CASRPRGQPGYNEQFF. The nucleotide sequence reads TGTGCCAGCAGGCCCCGAGGGCAACCGGGGTACAATGAGCAGTTCTTC.